This TCR beta chain was identified during a study of CD8 T cells in ankylosing spondylitis. The V gene's germline CDR1 is DFQATT and CDR2 SNEGSKA (reference sequence). The CDR3 has 10 residues. Trimming shortened V by 8 bases and J by 5 bases, and 7 bases separated the two germline ends. In this sample, this clonotype turned up many times. Preparation of TCR beta libraries was done by quantitative 5'-RACE with molecular barcodes. Via MiXCR, TCRdb re-called the 5' RACE reads, giving one row per CDR3 protein. This sample has about 250,000 distinct CDR3 sequences, with approximately 10% found just once. The TCR comes from a male donor with ankylosing spondylitis or in good health (not recorded which). This chain connects TRBV20-1 to TRBJ2-1; D remains ambiguous. Sequenced material: blood, either unsorted or a sorted T cell fraction (not recorded which). The CDR3 loop is CSLVDNEQFF. The CDR3 DNA sequence: TGCAGTCTCGTTGACAATGAGCAGTTCTTC.